This T cell receptor beta chain derives from a study of blood T cell repertoires in COVID-19. Looking at the study overall: The study drew acute and convalescent COVID-19 samples from the United States, Italy and Spain.

Germline assignment: CDR1 SGHRS and CDR2 YFSETQ. Trimming stripped 1 base from V and 6 bases from J, with 10 bases between. The CDR3 is 13 residues long. In the authors' workflow: Amplified reference gene primers provided the basis for estimating nucleated cell counts. Only in-frame clones appear in the TCRdb table, and some are missing; sequencing was by immunoSEQ multiplex PCR. That table supplies the V and J calls and clone size; D and trimming were determined from the DNA. The profile shows about 440,000 clones, roughly nine tenths of them singletons. Adults between roughly 18 and 89 years of age took part from 20 to 25 US areas.

This chain joins TRBV5-1 and TRBJ1-1; D gene unclear. This clonotype was obtained from a woman under 30 with acute COVID-19. Specimen: PBMCs or T cells enriched from blood (not recorded which). The CDR3 coding sequence is TGCGCCAGCAGCTTGAAAGGTGAGGCTGAAGCTTTCTTT. It codes for CASSLKGEAEAFF.